Listed below are T cell receptor beta chains from one sample, sequenced in a study of blood T cell repertoires in COVID-19. Profiling relied on immunoSEQ multiplex PCR, and the TCRdb table lists in-frame clones only, not all of them. Among over 65,000 clones, 75% to 90% were seen once, and the ten largest hold about 30%. Sequencing input: peripheral blood. The receptors were sampled from a man over 45 with active or convalescent COVID-19. CDR3s include the opening cysteine and the closing phenylalanine or tryptophan. The order of the fields is J gene, D gene, V gene, CDR3 protein. The D gene is left open where the match is weak.

j_call: TRBJ1-2; d_call: TRBD1; v_call: TRBV6-5; cdr3_aa: CASSYSGGLYGYTF
j_call: TRBJ2-2; d_call: -; v_call: TRBV24-1; cdr3_aa: CATSEPGQNTGELFF
j_call: TRBJ2-5; d_call: -; v_call: TRBV5-4; cdr3_aa: CALGDQETQYF
j_call: TRBJ2-7; d_call: -; v_call: TRBV7-9; cdr3_aa: CASSLASGLSYEQYF
j_call: TRBJ2-3; d_call: -; v_call: TRBV5-6; cdr3_aa: CASSLPRDTNTDTQYF
j_call: TRBJ2-2; d_call: -; v_call: TRBV27; cdr3_aa: CASSHPPGRNTGELFF
j_call: TRBJ2-7; d_call: TRBD1; v_call: TRBV7-2; cdr3_aa: CASSLEGTGTYEQYF
j_call: TRBJ2-4; d_call: -; v_call: TRBV28; cdr3_aa: CASSLQQDLAKNIQYF
j_call: TRBJ1-5; d_call: -; v_call: TRBV2; cdr3_aa: CASSADSHSNQPQHF
j_call: TRBJ2-2; d_call: TRBD2; v_call: TRBV19; cdr3_aa: CATNQGTGSSGPGTGELFF
j_call: TRBJ1-2; d_call: TRBD1; v_call: TRBV19; cdr3_aa: CASSFPGGAGGYTF
j_call: TRBJ2-5; d_call: TRBD1; v_call: TRBV27; cdr3_aa: CASSGVRTGGQETQYF
j_call: TRBJ1-4; d_call: -; v_call: TRBV14; cdr3_aa: CASSPTRGTNEKLFF
j_call: TRBJ2-5; d_call: -; v_call: TRBV5-6; cdr3_aa: CASSLAGLETQYF
j_call: TRBJ2-1; d_call: TRBD1; v_call: TRBV7-2; cdr3_aa: CASSLVSGTGAYNEQFF
j_call: TRBJ1-1; d_call: -; v_call: TRBV3-1/TRBV3-2; cdr3_aa: CASSQVAGRLNTEAFF
j_call: TRBJ1-5; d_call: TRBD1; v_call: TRBV24-1; cdr3_aa: CATSDYRGDQPQHF
j_call: TRBJ2-6; d_call: -; v_call: TRBV4-2; cdr3_aa: CASSQLVGANVLTF
j_call: TRBJ2-3; d_call: TRBD2; v_call: TRBV28; cdr3_aa: CASSLGLAGYGSADTQYF
j_call: TRBJ1-2; d_call: -; v_call: TRBV27; cdr3_aa: CASSLLGGGLDGYTF
j_call: TRBJ1-2; d_call: TRBD1; v_call: TRBV18; cdr3_aa: CASSPTGGGYTF
j_call: TRBJ2-1; d_call: TRBD1; v_call: TRBV14; cdr3_aa: CASSQRGQRTYNEQFF
j_call: TRBJ2-3; d_call: TRBD2; v_call: TRBV9; cdr3_aa: CASSTAGLAGGRIGTDTQYF
j_call: TRBJ1-1; d_call: -; v_call: TRBV6-6; cdr3_aa: CASSQTGTQNTEAFF
j_call: TRBJ2-7; d_call: TRBD2; v_call: TRBV13; cdr3_aa: CASTSGRLGEQYF
j_call: TRBJ2-1; d_call: TRBD2; v_call: TRBV2; cdr3_aa: CASRQLAGVYNEQFF
j_call: TRBJ1-5; d_call: TRBD1; v_call: TRBV15; cdr3_aa: CATSRDQTGVQPQHF
j_call: TRBJ2-5; d_call: TRBD2; v_call: TRBV4-3; cdr3_aa: CASSQARRLAGIETQYF
j_call: TRBJ2-3; d_call: -; v_call: TRBV3-1/TRBV3-2; cdr3_aa: CASSYTYTDTQYF
j_call: TRBJ2-3; d_call: TRBD1; v_call: TRBV20-1; cdr3_aa: CSASRGGQGNTDTQYF
j_call: TRBJ2-6; d_call: TRBD2; v_call: TRBV5-1; cdr3_aa: CASSARRAGGPSGANVLTF
j_call: TRBJ2-2; d_call: TRBD2; v_call: TRBV13; cdr3_aa: CASSLGLGAGVLTGELFF
j_call: TRBJ1-4; d_call: -; v_call: TRBV7-2; cdr3_aa: CASSPGEKLFF
j_call: TRBJ2-7; d_call: -; v_call: TRBV11-3; cdr3_aa: CASSPSPADYEQYF
j_call: TRBJ1-5; d_call: -; v_call: TRBV7-2; cdr3_aa: CASSFPDSNQPQHF
j_call: TRBJ2-7; d_call: TRBD1; v_call: TRBV18; cdr3_aa: CASSPPGQAPYEQYF
j_call: TRBJ2-7; d_call: TRBD2; v_call: TRBV4-3; cdr3_aa: CASSPGEGRSYEQYF
j_call: TRBJ1-3; d_call: TRBD1; v_call: TRBV5-3; cdr3_aa: CASTPTGGSGNTIYF
j_call: TRBJ2-1; d_call: TRBD2; v_call: TRBV11-2; cdr3_aa: CASSLAGLVSVGQFF
j_call: TRBJ2-7; d_call: -; v_call: TRBV5-5; cdr3_aa: CASSLAPTAVYEQYF
j_call: TRBJ1-3; d_call: -; v_call: TRBV10-3; cdr3_aa: CAIGRDGSGNTIYF
j_call: TRBJ1-1; d_call: -; v_call: TRBV6-5; cdr3_aa: CASSSLARRVAEAFF
j_call: TRBJ2-3; d_call: TRBD1; v_call: TRBV7-9; cdr3_aa: CASSRTTGAADTQYF
j_call: TRBJ2-2; d_call: -; v_call: TRBV30; cdr3_aa: CALGLHRAGELFF
j_call: TRBJ1-4; d_call: -; v_call: TRBV30; cdr3_aa: CAWSSEDSTNEKLFF
j_call: TRBJ2-7; d_call: -; v_call: TRBV7-2; cdr3_aa: CASSYDRLLGEQYF
j_call: TRBJ2-2; d_call: -; v_call: TRBV5-4; cdr3_aa: CASSRVSTGELFF
j_call: TRBJ1-1; d_call: -; v_call: TRBV7-8; cdr3_aa: CASSFTGHAEAFF
j_call: TRBJ2-1; d_call: -; v_call: TRBV2; cdr3_aa: CASSAGSSPYNEQFF
j_call: TRBJ2-1; d_call: -; v_call: TRBV2; cdr3_aa: CASGRQSYNEQFF
j_call: TRBJ1-2; d_call: -; v_call: TRBV29-1; cdr3_aa: CSVEDSNYGYTF
j_call: TRBJ2-1; d_call: -; v_call: TRBV19; cdr3_aa: CASSTGGEQFF